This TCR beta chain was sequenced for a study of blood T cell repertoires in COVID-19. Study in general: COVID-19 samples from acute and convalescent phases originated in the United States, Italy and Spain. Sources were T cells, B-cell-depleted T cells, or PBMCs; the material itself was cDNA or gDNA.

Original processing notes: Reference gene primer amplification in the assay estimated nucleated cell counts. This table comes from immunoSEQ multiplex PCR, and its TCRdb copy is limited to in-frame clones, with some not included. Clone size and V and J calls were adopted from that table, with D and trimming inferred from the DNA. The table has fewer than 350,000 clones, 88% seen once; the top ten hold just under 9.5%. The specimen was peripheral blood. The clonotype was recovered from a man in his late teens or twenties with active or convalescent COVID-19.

This chain's CDR3 is CASSPQGGREKLFF. Here the CDR3 DNA reads TGTGCCAGCTCACCTCAGGGGGGCCGTGAAAAACTGTTTTTT. V gene TRBV18 combines with J gene TRBJ1-4, with 7 bases fitting TRBD1. Trimming removed 3 bases from V and 7 bases from J; junction bases left unmatched: 5. The CDR3 totals 14 residues. CDR1 is KGHSH, CDR2 LQKENI, per germline. Complete variable domain (other parts from reference TRBV18 and TRBJ1-4): NAGVMQNPRHLVRRRGQEARLRCSPMKGHSHVYWYRQLPEEGLKFMVYLQKENIIDESGMPKERFSAEFPKEGPSILRIQQVVRGDSAAYFCASSPQGGREKLFFGSGTQLSVL.